The entry that follows covers one T cell receptor (beta chain) sequence. Its antigen is currently unknown. Method: immunoSEQ multiplex PCR; TCRdb's copy keeps in-frame clones and lacks some. Seen here are around 87,000 clones, roughly 80% observed once, and the top ten hold 6% to 7.5%. The record originates from a study of glioma-infiltrating T cells after dendritic cell vaccination. For the study at large: Between the early 2000s and the early 2010s, patients got autologous tumor lysate-pulsed dendritic cell vaccines. Dendritic cells derived from monocytes and pulsed with autologous tumor lysate formed the vaccine. At biweekly intervals, patients got three intradermal dendritic cell vaccine injections.

The time point is: after dendritic cell vaccination, including at tumor progression/relapse. Trimming shortened V by 7 bases and J by 3 bases, and 16 bases separated the two germline ends. Per the germline V gene, CDR1 is MDHEN and CDR2 is SYDVKM. CDR3 length: 14 amino acids. Findings and limits, study-wide: Higher TCR clonality did not directly relate to longer survival.

Specimen: blood, collected after dendritic cell vaccination. The sequence came from a human donor with glioblastoma. The V call is TRBV28, the J call TRBJ2-7; tentatively, D is TRBD1 (6 bases). DNA of the CDR3: TGTGCCAGCACTCCCACAGGGACCCTCTACGAGCAGTACTTC. Translation: CASTPTGTLYEQYF.